The source of this TCR beta chain is a study of tissue T cells after allogeneic stem cell transplantation. General study findings and limits: The patient cohort was small and clinically heterogeneous, with limited sampling depth.

This CDR3 region has 13 residues. Looked up from germline, CDR1 is PRHDT and CDR2 is FYEKMQ (reference sequence). Trimming took off 6 bases at V and 4 bases at J, with 11 bases between the two ends. Comments on this clone: Its specificity is not known.

Clones were read by immunoSEQ multiplex PCR, and TCRdb kept only the in-frame ones, dropping some. This sample has roughly 25,000 clones, with more than 60% found just once. This clonotype was sampled from a female donor over 55 with lung cancer. This sample comprised tissue from the ileum, obtained at autopsy. This chain uses TRBV13 with TRBJ2-3, with a possible D match to TRBD2 (5 bases). DNA for the CDR3: TGTGCCAGCAGGAAAACTAGGGCAGATACGCAGTATTTT. Protein: CASRKTRADTQYF.